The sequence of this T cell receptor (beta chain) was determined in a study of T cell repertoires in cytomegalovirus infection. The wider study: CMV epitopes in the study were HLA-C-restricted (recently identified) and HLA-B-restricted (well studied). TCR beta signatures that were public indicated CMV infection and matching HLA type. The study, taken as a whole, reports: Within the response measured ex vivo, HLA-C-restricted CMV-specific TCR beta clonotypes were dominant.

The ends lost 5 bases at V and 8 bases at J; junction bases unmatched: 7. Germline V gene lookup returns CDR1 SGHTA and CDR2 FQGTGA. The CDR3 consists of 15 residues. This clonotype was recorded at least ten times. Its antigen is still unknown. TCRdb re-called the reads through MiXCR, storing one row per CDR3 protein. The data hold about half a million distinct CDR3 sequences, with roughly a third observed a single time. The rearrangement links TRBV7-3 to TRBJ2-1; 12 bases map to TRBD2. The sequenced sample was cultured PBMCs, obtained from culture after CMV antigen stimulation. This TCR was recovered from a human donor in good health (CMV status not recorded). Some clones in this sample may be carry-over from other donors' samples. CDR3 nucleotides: TGTGCCAGCAGCCCGACTAGCGGGAGTTTCGATGAGCAGTTCTTC. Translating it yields CASSPTSGSFDEQFF. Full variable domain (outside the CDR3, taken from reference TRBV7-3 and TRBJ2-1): GAGVSQTPSNKVTEKGKYVELRCDPISGHTALYWYRQSLGQGPEFLIYFQGTGAADDSGLPNDRFFAVRPEGSVSTLKIQRTERGDSAVYLCASSPTSGSFDEQFFGPGTRLTVL.